The source of this T cell receptor (beta chain) is a study of T-cell reconstitution after alpha-beta-depleted transplantation in children. Unique molecular identifiers tagged the TCRbeta library. Using its own MiXCR run on the PCR reads, TCRdb lists one record per CDR3 protein. Counted here are about 310,000 distinct CDR3 sequences, 23% occurring once; the ten biggest clones make up 9.5% to 13%. The J segment lost 1 base and the V segment lost 0 bases, leaving 5 bases of the junction unmatched. CDR1 is SGHRS and CDR2 is YFSETQ in the germline V gene. The CDR3 is 17 amino acids. The study's findings and limits: By one year post-transplant, T-cell counts and diversity largely arose from T cells that were newly produced. Two months or so post-transplant, alpha-beta T cells reportedly derived from several hundred expanded graft clones. The high TCRbeta diversity at day 60 in some patients came from surviving recipient T cells and thymic progenitors.

This clonotype turned up a few times. Antigen unknown. V usage is TRBV5-1 and J usage is TRBJ2-1, with TRBD2 identical over 9 bases. The sequence came from a male patient younger than 18 who had a stem cell transplant for acute lymphoblastic leukemia, so the T cells may come from the graft donor. This specimen was PBMCs, mostly from graft donor cells, taken 180 days after TCRalphabeta/CD19-depleted stem cell transplant. CDR3 in amino acids: CASSLGTSGRSYNEQFF. CDR3 bases: TGCGCCAGCAGCTTGGGAACCAGCGGGAGGTCCTACAATGAGCAGTTCTTC.